Following are 12 T cell receptor beta chains from one sample sequenced in a study of shared clonotypes between healthy human individuals. CD45RO-negative, CCR7-selected cells formed the naive CD8 fraction, which excluded terminally differentiated effector memory CD45RA+ cells. Some clones are missing from TCRdb's copy, which holds only in-frame ones; the method was immunoSEQ multiplex PCR. The sample yields roughly 850,000 clones, just over 95% seen once. The specimen sequenced was naive CD8+ T cells sorted from blood. The origin of the receptors is a man aged 25 to 45 in good health.

The V gene is TRBV7-9, the J gene TRBJ1-1, with D perhaps TRBD1 (5 bases). Trimming stripped 4 bases from V and 8 bases from J, with 23 bases between. Looked up from germline, CDR1 is SEHNR and CDR2 is FQNEAQ (reference sequence). CDR3 length: 16 residues. The CDR3 region is CASSSYSGGVAEEAFF. The CDR3 DNA sequence: TGTGCCAGCAGCTCCTATTCGGGGGGAGTGGCGGAAGAAGCTTTCTTT.

The V and J genes are TRBV12-5 and TRBJ1-1; no definite D call. Looked up from germline, CDR1 is LGHNT and CDR2 is FRNRAP. V lost 1 base, J lost 7 bases, and 7 bases lay in between. The CDR3 has 12 residues. CDR3 loop: CASGLGTSEAFF. DNA of the CDR3: TGTGCTAGTGGTTTGGGAACCAGTGAAGCTTTCTTT. Combining the CDR3 with reference TRBV12-5 and TRBJ1-1 gives the whole variable domain DARVTQTPRHKVTEMGQEVTMRCQPILGHNTVFWYRQTMMQGLELLAYFRNRAPLDDSGMPKDRFSAEMPDATLATLKIQPSEPRDSAVYFCASGLGTSEAFFGQGTRLTVV.

This clone has just one count. The chain has TRBV7-9 and TRBJ2-4, with 13 bases fitting TRBD2. Germline lookup yields CDR1 SEHNR and CDR2 FQNEAQ (reference sequence). Trimming cost V 1 base and J 5 bases; bases outside gene matches: 5. CDR3 length: 17 amino acids. For the CDR3, the DNA is TGTGCCAGCAGCTTAGTAGGGACTAGCGGGATGCAAAACATTCAGTACTTC. Translation gives CASSLVGTSGMQNIQYF.

This chain uses TRBV11-2 with TRBJ1-2; D unclear. V was shortened by 5 bases and J by 0 bases, with 13 bases between the two germline ends. This CDR3 region has 15 residues. In germline, CDR1 is SGHAT, CDR2 FQNNGV. The CDR3 reads CASSIGPEANYGYTF. In DNA, the CDR3 is TGTGCCAGCAGCATAGGGCCAGAAGCTAACTATGGCTACACCTTC. Supplemented by reference TRBV11-2 and TRBJ1-2, the full variable domain reads EAGVAQSPRYKIIEKRQSVAFWCNPISGHATLYWYQQILGQGPKLLIQFQNNGVVDDSQLPKDRFSAERLKGVDSTLKIQPAKLEDSAVYLCASSIGPEANYGYTFGSGTRLTVV.

This clone appeared a single time. This rearrangement joins TRBV29-1 to TRBJ2-7, with D possibly matching TRBD1 (6 bases). Germline V gene data show CDR1 as SQVTM and CDR2 as ANQGSEA. V was trimmed by 5 bases and J by 0 bases, leaving 11 bases between them. This CDR3 contains 13 residues. CDR3 DNA sequence: TGCAGCGTTCGGCAGGACAGCTCCTACGAGCAGTACTTC. Translation: CSVRQDSSYEQYF.

CDR3 loop: CASLLGGCDEQFF. CDR3 sequence (DNA): TGCGCCAGCCTACTAGGAGGGTGTGATGAGCAGTTCTTC. The chain joins TRBV5-1 to TRBJ2-1; the D gene is possibly TRBD2 (6 bases). The CDR3 contains 13 residues. V lost 7 bases to trimming and J lost 8 bases, with 16 bases between them. Germline V gene sequence: CDR1 SGHRS, CDR2 YFSETQ.

The V gene is TRBV2, the J gene TRBJ2-1; D may be TRBD2 (6 bases). Deletions cut 5 bases from V and 9 bases from J, with 11 bases between. This CDR3 region has 12 residues. Germline values: CDR1 SNHLY, CDR2 FYNNEI. This CDR3 is CASSPGGPEQFF. CDR3 DNA sequence: TGTGCCAGCAGTCCCGGGGGTCCTGAGCAGTTCTTC.

The chain is built from TRBV28 and TRBJ1-5, with D perhaps matching TRBD1 (6 bases). Between the trimmed V and J ends, which lost 4 bases and 8 bases, there was a span of 18 bases. The CDR3 is made up of 15 amino acids. Germline assignment: CDR1 MDHEN and CDR2 SYDVKM. The DNA for the CDR3 is TGTGCCAGCAGTTCTCGGCAGGGGCAGTGGGAGCCCCAGCATTTT. Its translation is CASSSRQGQWEPQHF.

The V call is TRBV10-3, the J call TRBJ2-2, with 9 bases fitting TRBD2. With V trimmed by 5 bases and J by 3 bases, 16 bases remained unmatched. The CDR3 is 19 amino acids. CDR1 is ENHRY and CDR2 is SYGVKD in the germline V gene. The CDR3 DNA sequence: TGTGCCATCAGTTCCGCCGGGACTAGCAGAAGGAGGTACACCGGGGAGCTGTTTTTT. It translates to CAISSAGTSRRRYTGELFF.

The gene calls are TRBV7-6 and TRBJ2-7; a possible D gene is TRBD1 (5 bases). The CDR3 spans 15 residues. Germline loops: CDR1 SGHVS, CDR2 FNYEAQ. The V and J ends lost 1 base and 3 bases respectively, with 13 bases between them. Here the CDR3 reads CASSLEVGLYYEQYF. The CDR3 DNA reads TGTGCCAGCAGCTTAGAGGTGGGGCTGTACTACGAGCAGTACTTC.

This rearrangement joins TRBV19 to TRBJ2-1; possibly TRBD2 for D (5 bases). Trimming pared 5 bases from V and 1 base from J, leaving 18 bases between. The CDR3 loop spans 17 amino acids. CDR1 and CDR2 (germline): LNHDA, SQIVND (reference sequence). CDR3 in amino acids: CASSLSEASRSYNEQFF. CDR3 bases: TGTGCCAGTAGTCTCAGCGAGGCTAGCCGTTCCTACAATGAGCAGTTCTTC.

The chain uses TRBV11-2 and TRBJ2-5, with 9 bases aligning to TRBD2. V was pared by 9 bases and J by 5 bases, with 10 bases of the junction left unmatched. From germline, CDR1 is SGHAT and CDR2 FQNNGV. The CDR3 consists of 14 residues. DNA for the CDR3: TGTGCCAGTCGCATAGCGGGAGTCAGGGAGACCCAGTACTTC. Translating it yields CASRIAGVRETQYF. The whole variable domain, filled in from reference TRBV11-2 and TRBJ2-5, reads EAGVAQSPRYKIIEKRQSVAFWCNPISGHATLYWYQQILGQGPKLLIQFQNNGVVDDSQLPKDRFSAERLKGVDSTLKIQPAKLEDSAVYLCASRIAGVRETQYFGPGTRLLVL.